Following are 20 T cell receptor beta chains from one sample sequenced in a study of blood T cell repertoires in COVID-19. The table came from immunoSEQ multiplex PCR; TCRdb's copy has only in-frame clones and leaves some out. The table has around 180,000 clones, nearly 85% seen once. The sequencing sample was made of peripheral blood. These receptors were collected from a woman in her twenties or thirties with acute or convalescent COVID-19.

This rearrangement joins TRBV28 to TRBJ1-3, with TRBD1 matching 8 bases. Germline CDR1 and CDR2: MDHEN and SYDVKM. The CDR3 length is 17 residues. The V and J ends lost 3 bases and 4 bases, in that order; junction bases with no gene match: 11. The CDR3 DNA sequence: TGTGCCAGCAGTTTTCTCCTCCAGGGGGCGGGAGGAAACACCATATATTTT. This encodes CASSFLLQGAGGNTIYF.

To note about this clone: At one end the junction does not follow the germline gene, possibly because of a read error. The chain is built from TRBV7-2 and TRBJ1-2; TRBD1 matches 7 bases. The CDR3 consists of 16 residues. Germline V gene data show CDR1 as SGHTA and CDR2 as FQGNSA. The CDR3 nucleotides are TGTGCCAGCAGCCTAGCCTTCTTTCACAGGGGCCATGGCTACACCTTC. This codes for CASSLAFFHRGHGYTF.

V and J are TRBV6-5 and TRBJ1-1; 12 positions match TRBD1. The length of the CDR3 is 14 residues. V dropped 6 bases and J dropped 11; count of bases not matched to a gene: 10. From germline, CDR1 is MNHEY and CDR2 SVGAGI. CDR3 loop: CASRPPPGQGAAFF. In DNA, the CDR3 is TGTGCCAGCAGACCCCCTCCGGGACAGGGGGCGGCTTTCTTT.

The chain couples TRBV5-1 to TRBJ2-5; 9 bases agree with TRBD2. Looked up from germline, CDR1 is SGHRS and CDR2 is YFSETQ. V was pared by 0 bases and J by 4 bases, with 4 bases of the junction left unmatched. The length of the CDR3 is 15 residues. CDR3 sequence reads: CASSLGLAGLETQYF. CDR3 DNA: TGCGCCAGCAGCTTGGGGCTAGCGGGACTAGAGACCCAGTACTTC.

This clone was found many times. This chain connects TRBV19 to TRBJ1-2; 7 bases agree with TRBD1. The CDR3 spans 18 residues. Germline CDR1 reads LNHDA; CDR2 reads SQIVND (reference sequence). V lost 6 bases, J lost 3 bases, and 19 bases stayed unmatched. The CDR3 reads CASRGIGQAYDRDYGYTF. DNA of the CDR3: TGTGCCAGTAGGGGGATAGGACAGGCATACGATCGCGACTATGGCTACACCTTC.

The V and J genes are TRBV10-3 and TRBJ2-1; 9 positions agree with TRBD2. Looked up from germline, CDR1 is ENHRY and CDR2 is SYGVKD. With 6 bases clipped from V and 5 bases from J, the junction kept 5 bases outside the gene matches. The CDR3 totals 14 residues. CDR3 protein: CAIRASGANNEQFF. The CDR3 region has the DNA TGTGCCATCAGGGCTAGCGGGGCCAACAATGAGCAGTTCTTC.

The V gene is TRBV5-4, the J gene TRBJ2-5, with D perhaps matching TRBD2 (6 bases). Germline loops: CDR1 SGHNT, CDR2 YYREEE (reference sequence). The V end lost 4 bases, the J end lost 0 bases, and 16 bases lay between the germline ends. The CDR3 sequence is 16 residues long. Here the CDR3 reads CASSIPGLWYQETQYF. CDR3 DNA: TGTGCCAGCAGCATACCGGGACTCTGGTACCAAGAGACCCAGTACTTC. Supplemented by reference TRBV5-4 and TRBJ2-5, the full variable domain reads ETGVTQSPTHLIKTRGQQVTLRCSSQSGHNTVSWYQQALGQGPQFIFQYYREEENGRGNFPPRFSGLQFPNYSSELNVNALELDDSALYLCASSIPGLWYQETQYFGPGTRLLVL.

The chain uses TRBV11-2 and TRBJ2-5, with D possibly TRBD1 on 5 matching bases. V gave up 1 base and J gave up 4 bases, with 7 bases separating them. In germline, CDR1 is SGHAT, CDR2 FQNNGV. The CDR3 runs to 13 residues. The CDR3, as DNA: TGTGCCAGCAGCTTAGGGACACCAGAGACCCAGTACTTC. This encodes CASSLGTPETQYF.

This chain links TRBV28 with TRBJ2-7; D possibly corresponds to TRBD1 (6 bases). The V end was cut by 2 bases, the J end by 7 bases, with 18 bases between. This CDR3 is built from 15 residues. Germline assignment: CDR1 MDHEN and CDR2 SYDVKM. The CDR3 sequence: CASSLAIQGLEEQYF. DNA of the CDR3: TGTGCCAGCAGTTTAGCCATACAGGGCCTCGAGGAGCAGTACTTC.

This rearrangement joins TRBV25-1 to TRBJ2-1; TRBD2 matches 10 bases. The trim removed 4 bases at V and 4 bases at J, leaving 7 bases unmatched. Looked up from germline, CDR1 is MGHDK and CDR2 is SYGVNS. The CDR3 totals 16 residues. CDR3 bases: TGTGCCAGCAGTGCCTTTAGACTAGCGGGTTACAATGAGCAGTTCTTC. This codes for CASSAFRLAGYNEQFF.

The CDR3 DNA follows: TGTGCCAGCAGTTACAGGGGGACCTATGGCTACACCTTC. Its protein product is CASSYRGTYGYTF. The rearrangement links TRBV6-5 to TRBJ1-2; possible D gene TRBD1, 6 bases. V lost 2 bases, J lost 4 bases, and 8 bases lay in between. CDR1 is MNHEY, CDR2 SVGAGI, per germline. This CDR3 region has 13 residues.

The V gene is TRBV7-3, the J gene TRBJ1-1; weak D call: TRBD1 (5 bases). The ends were cut back, 1 base at V and 7 bases at J, with 10 bases in the middle. CDR1 and CDR2 from the germline V gene are SGHTA and FQGTGA. The CDR3 consists of 13 residues. The CDR3 reads CASSLNRGFEAFF. The CDR3, as DNA: TGTGCCAGCAGCTTAAATCGGGGGTTTGAAGCTTTCTTT. Based on the CDR3 plus reference TRBV7-3 and TRBJ1-1, the full variable domain is GAGVSQTPSNKVTEKGKYVELRCDPISGHTALYWYRQSLGQGPEFLIYFQGTGAADDSGLPNDRFFAVRPEGSVSTLKIQRTERGDSAVYLCASSLNRGFEAFFGQGTRLTVV.

The CDR3 region has the DNA TGTGCCAGCAGTCTACAGGGGTCTGTCGGCACCATATATTTT. This encodes CASSLQGSVGTIYF. The chain is built from TRBV28 and TRBJ1-3; 7 bases map to TRBD1. The J segment lost 9 bases and the V segment lost 5 bases, leaving 10 bases of the junction unmatched. Germline assignment: CDR1 MDHEN and CDR2 SYDVKM. The CDR3 is made up of 14 amino acids.

The gene calls are TRBV6-4 and TRBJ2-2; TRBD1 matches 7 bases. Trimming took 5 bases from V and 2 from J; bases not matched to a gene: 8. Per germline, CDR1 MRHNA and CDR2 SNTAGT. The CDR3 has 16 residues. The CDR3 DNA is TGTGCCAGCAGTCGAAAGACAGGGTTCAACACCGGGGAGCTGTTTTTT. It encodes CASSRKTGFNTGELFF.

The rearrangement links TRBV5-1 to TRBJ2-3, with a possible D match to TRBD2 (6 bases). CDR1 and CDR2 from the germline V gene are SGHRS and YFSETQ. This CDR3 spans 15 amino acids. The V gene lost 0 bases and the J gene lost 0 bases, with 8 bases spanning the gap. In nucleotides, the CDR3 is TGCGCCAGCAGCTTGGTCGGGACTAGCACAGATACGCAGTATTTT. Protein: CASSLVGTSTDTQYF. Together with reference TRBV5-1 and TRBJ2-3, the CDR3 gives the full variable domain: KAGVTQTPRYLIKTRGQQVTLSCSPISGHRSVSWYQQTPGQGLQFLFEYFSETQRNKGNFPGRFSGRQFSNSRSEMNVSTLELGDSALYLCASSLVGTSTDTQYFGPGTRLTVL.

This rearrangement joins TRBV6-1 to TRBJ1-1; D remains ambiguous. Trimming shortened V by 1 base and J by 8 bases, and 11 bases separated the two germline ends. Looked up from germline, CDR1 is MNHNS and CDR2 is SASEGT. The CDR3 extends over 13 amino acids. The CDR3 DNA is TGTGCCAGCAGTGAAGTAATGGGGAGCGAAGCTTTCTTT. Encoded protein: CASSEVMGSEAFF.

CDR3: CASSVVDFGSPLHF. In DNA, the CDR3 is TGTGCCAGCAGCGTAGTGGACTTTGGATCACCCCTCCACTTT. The rearrangement uses TRBV9 and TRBJ1-6; D is uncertain. The CDR3 length is 14 residues. CDR1 is SGDLS and CDR2 is YYNGEE in the germline V gene. V gave up 0 bases and J gave up 10 bases, with 11 bases separating them.

The chain uses TRBV3-1 (or the pseudogene TRBV3-2) and TRBJ1-1, with D possibly TRBD1 on 5 matching bases. V was clipped by 5 bases and J by 11 bases, with 27 bases between them. There are 16 residues in the CDR3. The germline V gene has CDR1 LGHDT and CDR2 YNNKEL (reference sequence). CDR3 in DNA: TGTGCCAGCAGCTCCTCCTCGTCCAGGGAGGTACGTAGGGCTTTCTTT. Residues: CASSSSSSREVRRAFF.

The chain carries TRBV4-1 and TRBJ1-1; 11 nucleotides agree with TRBD1. V shed 3 bases and J 6 bases; nucleotides not matched to a gene: 6. The CDR3 runs to 15 residues. The V gene's germline CDR1 is MGHRA and CDR2 YSYEKL. The CDR3 nucleotides are TGCGCCAGCAGCCAGCCGGGACAGGGGGTCCCTGAAGCTTTCTTT. As protein: CASSQPGQGVPEAFF.

The J gene is TRBJ1-2, the V gene TRBV5-8; D uncertain. Trimming removed 6 bases from V and 7 bases from J, with 25 bases in between. CDR3 length: 16 residues. Germline CDR1 reads SGHTS; CDR2 reads YDEGEE. CDR3 nucleotide sequence: TGTGCCAGCAACCTTAGGCGCGGATTCATTCCTCCTGGCTACACCTTC. Protein sequence: CASNLRRGFIPPGYTF.